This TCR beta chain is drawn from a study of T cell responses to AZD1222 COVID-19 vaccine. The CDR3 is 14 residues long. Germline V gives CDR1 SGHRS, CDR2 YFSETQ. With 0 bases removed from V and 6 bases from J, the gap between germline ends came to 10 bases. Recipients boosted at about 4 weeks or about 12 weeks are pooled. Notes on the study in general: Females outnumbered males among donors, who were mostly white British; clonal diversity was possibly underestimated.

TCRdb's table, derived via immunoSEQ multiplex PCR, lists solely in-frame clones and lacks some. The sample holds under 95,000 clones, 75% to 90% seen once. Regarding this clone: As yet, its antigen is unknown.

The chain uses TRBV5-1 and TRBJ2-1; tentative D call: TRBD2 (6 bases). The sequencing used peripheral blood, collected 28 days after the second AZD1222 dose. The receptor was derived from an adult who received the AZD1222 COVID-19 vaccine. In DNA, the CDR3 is TGCGCCAGCAGCTTGGGACTAGTGGGCAATGAGCAGTTCTTC. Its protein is CASSLGLVGNEQFF.